The source of this TCR beta chain is a study of molecular identifiers for immune sequencing clone quantification. As for the study in general: In replicates, RNA taken from 20,000 or 100,000 naive CD8 cells was divided five ways, and four portions underwent sequencing.

Generation of bulk TCR libraries relied on previously described methods and listed TCR primers. TCRdb independently ran MiXCR on the PCR reads; one entry per CDR3 protein. Of about 100,000 distinct CDR3 sequences detected, 35% to 40% appear once; the ten largest clones hold about 4.2%. Whole-study results and caveats: More than 850,000 naive cells reportedly did not prevent detection of spiked Jurkat TCR RNA from one cell.

Naive CD8 sequencing libraries were generated from roughly 18,000 to 920,000 sorted cells, with 10%, 30% or 50% RNA as input. Note on this clonotype: Its matching antigen is unknown.

The clonotype was recovered from a human donor in good health. Some libraries in this study had Jurkat cell RNA spiked in. Source material: naive CD8+ T cells from blood, with Jurkat cell RNA spiked in. Specified subset: FACS-sorted CD8+CD4-CCR7+CD45RA+ naive T cells.

CDR3 loop: CASSGARSKYEQYF. The CDR3 DNA is TGTGCCAGCAGTGGGGCCCGGTCCAAATACGAGCAGTACTTC. This chain joins TRBV25-1 and TRBJ2-7; D uncertain. The germline V and J ends were trimmed by 4 bases and 4 bases, with 14 bases remaining between them. The CDR3 is 14 amino acids. Germline assignment: CDR1 MGHDK and CDR2 SYGVNS.